Following are 4 T cell receptor beta chains from one sample sequenced in a study of response to subunit inactivated influenza vaccine. MiXCR, applied by TCRdb to the RT-PCR reads, yields one record per CDR3 protein. The repertoire has a few hundred thousand distinct CDR3 sequences, approximately 15% of them found once; the top ten carry 11%. Specimen: PBMCs from blood, collected approximately 13 days after vaccination. All receptors derive from a man aged 45-65 years who received an inactivated influenza vaccine.

The rearrangement joins TRBV7-9 to TRBJ2-1; D is unresolved. Trimming took off 5 bases at V and 0 bases at J, with 14 bases between the two ends. CDR3 size: 16 residues. The germline V gene encodes CDR1 SEHNR and CDR2 FQNEAQ (reference sequence). The DNA for the CDR3 is TGTGCCAGCAGCCCGACCGGGTCTGGCTCCTACAATGAGCAGTTCTTC. Its translation is CASSPTGSGSYNEQFF. The entire variable domain, with the rest obtained from reference TRBV7-9 and TRBJ2-1, is as follows: DTGVSQNPRHKITKRGQNVTFRCDPISEHNRLYWYRQTLGQGPEFLTYFQNEAQLEKSRLLSDRFSAERPKGSFSTLEIQRTEQGDSAMYLCASSPTGSGSYNEQFFGPGTRLTVL.

This clonotype appeared a few times. The V and J genes are TRBV7-6 and TRBJ2-5; the D call may be TRBD1 or TRBD2 (5 bases each). Between the trimmed V and J ends, which lost 5 bases and 4 bases, there was a span of 11 bases. The CDR3 spans 13 residues. Germline CDR1 is SGHVS and CDR2 is FNYEAQ. The chain's CDR3 is CASSQWDGETQYF. DNA for the CDR3: TGTGCCAGCAGCCAGTGGGACGGAGAGACCCAGTACTTC.

V usage is TRBV5-6 and J usage is TRBJ2-2, with D perhaps matching TRBD2 (5 bases). This CDR3 contains 14 residues. The germline V gene encodes CDR1 SGHDT and CDR2 YYEEEE. The V end was cut by 3 bases, the J end by 4 bases, with 10 bases between. The CDR3 nucleotides read TGTGCCAGCAGCTGGGGAGCAAGCACCGGGGAGCTGTTTTTT. Translation: CASSWGASTGELFF.

This clonotype was recorded a few times. The chain recombines TRBV7-8 with TRBJ1-6; no reliable D call. In germline, CDR1 is SGHVS, CDR2 FQNEAQ. V was clipped by 2 bases and J by 2 bases, with 7 bases between them. The CDR3 covers 15 residues. CDR3 DNA: TGTGCCAGCAGCTTAATTCCCCCCTATAATTCACCCCTCCACTTT. Amino acid sequence: CASSLIPPYNSPLHF.